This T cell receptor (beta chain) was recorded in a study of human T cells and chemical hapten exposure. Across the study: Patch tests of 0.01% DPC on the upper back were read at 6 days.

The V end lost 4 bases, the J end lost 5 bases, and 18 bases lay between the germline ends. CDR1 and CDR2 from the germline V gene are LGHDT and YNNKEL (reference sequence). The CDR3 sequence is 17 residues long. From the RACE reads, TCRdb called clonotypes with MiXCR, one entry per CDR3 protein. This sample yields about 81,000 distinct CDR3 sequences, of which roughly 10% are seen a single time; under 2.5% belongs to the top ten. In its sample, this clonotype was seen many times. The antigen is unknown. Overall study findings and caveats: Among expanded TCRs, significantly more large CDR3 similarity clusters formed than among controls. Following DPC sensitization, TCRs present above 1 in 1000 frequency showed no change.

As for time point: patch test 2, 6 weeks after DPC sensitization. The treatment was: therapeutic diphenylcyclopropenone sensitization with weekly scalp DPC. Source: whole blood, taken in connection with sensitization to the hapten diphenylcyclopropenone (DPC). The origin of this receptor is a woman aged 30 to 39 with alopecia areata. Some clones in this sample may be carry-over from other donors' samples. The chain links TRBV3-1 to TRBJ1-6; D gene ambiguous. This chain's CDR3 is CASSLSSLSPHNSPLHF. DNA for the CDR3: TGTGCCAGCAGCCTCTCGAGCCTCTCGCCTCATAATTCACCCCTCCACTTT. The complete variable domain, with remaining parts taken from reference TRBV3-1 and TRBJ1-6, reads DTAVSQTPKYLVTQMGNDKSIKCEQNLGHDTMYWYKQDSKKFLKIMFSYNNKELIINETVPNRFSPKSPDKAHLNLHINSLELGDSAVYFCASSLSSLSPHNSPLHFGNGTRLTVT.